This TCR beta chain was captured by sequencing in a study of cytomegalovirus exposure and HLA in healthy donors. Study-wide findings and caveats: The study had only CMV serostatus as immune exposure information. A later analysis linked a missense DCLRE1C variant to TCR beta V- and J-gene trimming.

As for this clone: Antigen specificity is unknown.

Use of 60 Vbeta and 13 Jbeta primers characterized the PCR. Method: immunoSEQ multiplex PCR; TCRdb's copy keeps in-frame clones and lacks some. This sample has 85,000 to 120,000 clones; about two thirds occur once, and the top ten carry about 0.84%. V was clipped by 3 bases and J by 2 bases; unmatched bases: 4. The CDR3 is made up of 14 amino acids. Germline V lookup: CDR1 SGDLS, CDR2 YYNGEE. The sequence was obtained from a boy aged 5-17 years in good health and CMV-seronegative. The sample consisted of PBMCs. V is TRBV9 and J is TRBJ2-7, with 8 bases matching TRBD2. This CDR3 is CASSARGGPYEQYF. Written as DNA, the CDR3 is TGTGCCAGCAGCGCCCGGGGGGGGCCCTACGAGCAGTACTTC.